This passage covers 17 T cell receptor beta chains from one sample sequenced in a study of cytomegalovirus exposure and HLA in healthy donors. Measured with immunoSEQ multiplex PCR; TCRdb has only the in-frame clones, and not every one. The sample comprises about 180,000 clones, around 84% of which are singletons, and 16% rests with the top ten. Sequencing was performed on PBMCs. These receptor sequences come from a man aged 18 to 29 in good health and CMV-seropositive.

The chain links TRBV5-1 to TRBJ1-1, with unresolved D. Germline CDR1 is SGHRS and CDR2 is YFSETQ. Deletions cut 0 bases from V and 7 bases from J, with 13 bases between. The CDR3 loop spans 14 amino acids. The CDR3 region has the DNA TGCGCCAGCAGCTTGGGTTCCGGGTCGAATGAAGCTTTCTTT. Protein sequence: CASSLGSGSNEAFF.

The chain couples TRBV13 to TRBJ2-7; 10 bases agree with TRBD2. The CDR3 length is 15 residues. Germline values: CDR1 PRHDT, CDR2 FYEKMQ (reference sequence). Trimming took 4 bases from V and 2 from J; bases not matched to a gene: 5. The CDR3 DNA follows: TGTGCCAGCAGCTCCAGCGGGAGGGCCCCCTACGAGCAGTACTTC. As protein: CASSSSGRAPYEQYF.

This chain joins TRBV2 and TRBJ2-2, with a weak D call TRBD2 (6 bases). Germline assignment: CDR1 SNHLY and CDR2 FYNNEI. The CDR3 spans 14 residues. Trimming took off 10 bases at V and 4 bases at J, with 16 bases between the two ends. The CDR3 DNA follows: TGTGCCATCGTACCCGGGGAGGCCACCGGGGAGCTGTTTTTT. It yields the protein CAIVPGEATGELFF.

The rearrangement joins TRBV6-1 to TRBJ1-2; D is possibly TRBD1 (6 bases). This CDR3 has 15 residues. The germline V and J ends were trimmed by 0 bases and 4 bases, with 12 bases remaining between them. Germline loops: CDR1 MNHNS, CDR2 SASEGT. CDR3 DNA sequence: TGTGCCAGCAGTGAAGCGGGGGGGCTACGCTATGGCTACACCTTC. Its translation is CASSEAGGLRYGYTF.

The CDR3: CASSNRANEKLFF. The CDR3 nucleotides read TGTGCCAGCAGTAACAGGGCTAATGAAAAACTGTTTTTT. The V call is TRBV27, the J call TRBJ1-4; D might be TRBD1 (6 bases). Germline V gene sequence: CDR1 MNHEY, CDR2 SMNVEV (reference sequence). The V gene lost 5 bases and the J gene lost 3 bases, with 7 bases spanning the gap. The CDR3 loop spans 13 amino acids.

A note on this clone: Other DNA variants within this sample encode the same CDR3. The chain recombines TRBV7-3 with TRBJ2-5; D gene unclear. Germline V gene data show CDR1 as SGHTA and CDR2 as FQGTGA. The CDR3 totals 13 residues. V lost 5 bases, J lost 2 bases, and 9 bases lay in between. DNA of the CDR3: TGTGCCAGCAGCCGAGGAGATCAAGAGACCCAGTACTTC. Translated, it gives CASSRGDQETQYF.

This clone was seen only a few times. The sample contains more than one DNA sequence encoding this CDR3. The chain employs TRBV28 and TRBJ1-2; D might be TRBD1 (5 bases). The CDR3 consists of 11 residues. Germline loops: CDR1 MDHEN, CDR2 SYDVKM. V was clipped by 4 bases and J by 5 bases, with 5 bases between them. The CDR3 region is CASSSGYGYTF. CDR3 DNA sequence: TGTGCCAGCAGTTCAGGGTATGGCTACACCTTC.

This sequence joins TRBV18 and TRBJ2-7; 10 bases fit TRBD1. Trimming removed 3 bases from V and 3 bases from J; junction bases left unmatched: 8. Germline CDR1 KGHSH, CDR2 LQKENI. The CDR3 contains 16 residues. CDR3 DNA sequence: TGTGCCAGCTCACCGAAGGTGGGACAGGGGAACTACGAGCAGTACTTC. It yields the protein CASSPKVGQGNYEQYF.

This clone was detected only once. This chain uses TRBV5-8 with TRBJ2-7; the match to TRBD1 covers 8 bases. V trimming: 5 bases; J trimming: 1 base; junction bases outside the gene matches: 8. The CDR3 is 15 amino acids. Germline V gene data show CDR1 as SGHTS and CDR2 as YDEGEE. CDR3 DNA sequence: TGTGCCAGCAGTTTCCCGAGACAGGGGTCCTACGAGCAGTACTTC. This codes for CASSFPRQGSYEQYF.

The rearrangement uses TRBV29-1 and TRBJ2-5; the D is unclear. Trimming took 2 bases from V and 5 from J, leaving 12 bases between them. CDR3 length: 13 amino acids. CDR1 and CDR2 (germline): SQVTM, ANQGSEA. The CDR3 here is CSVESAYVETQYF. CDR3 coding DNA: TGCAGCGTTGAATCCGCCTATGTCGAGACCCAGTACTTC.

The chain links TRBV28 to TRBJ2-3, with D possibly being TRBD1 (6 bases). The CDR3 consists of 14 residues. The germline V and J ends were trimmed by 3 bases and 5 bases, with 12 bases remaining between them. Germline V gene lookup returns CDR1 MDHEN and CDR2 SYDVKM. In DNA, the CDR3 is TGTGCCAGCAGTTTGACAGGCTACCTAGATACGCAGTATTTT. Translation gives CASSLTGYLDTQYF.

CDR3 residues: CSGRPGRGYTEAFF. DNA of the CDR3: TGCAGCGGAAGACCCGGCCGGGGGTACACTGAAGCTTTCTTT. The chain recombines TRBV29-1 with TRBJ1-1, with D possibly being TRBD1 (5 bases). Germline V CDR1 and CDR2: SQVTM, ANQGSEA. Deletions cut 7 bases from V and 3 bases from J, with 18 bases between. CDR3 size: 14 residues.

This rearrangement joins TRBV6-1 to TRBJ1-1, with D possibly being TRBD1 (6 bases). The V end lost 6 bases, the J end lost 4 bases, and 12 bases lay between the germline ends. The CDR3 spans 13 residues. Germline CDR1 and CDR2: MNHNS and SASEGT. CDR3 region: CASRDSSFTEAFF. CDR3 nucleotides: TGTGCCAGCAGGGACAGTTCTTTCACTGAAGCTTTCTTT.

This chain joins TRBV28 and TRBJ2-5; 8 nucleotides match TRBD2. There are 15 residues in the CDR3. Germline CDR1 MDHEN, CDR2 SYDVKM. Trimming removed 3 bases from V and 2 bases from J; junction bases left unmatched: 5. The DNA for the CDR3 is TGTGCCAGCAGTTTCGGGGGGGGGATTCAAGAGACCCAGTACTTC. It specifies CASSFGGGIQETQYF.

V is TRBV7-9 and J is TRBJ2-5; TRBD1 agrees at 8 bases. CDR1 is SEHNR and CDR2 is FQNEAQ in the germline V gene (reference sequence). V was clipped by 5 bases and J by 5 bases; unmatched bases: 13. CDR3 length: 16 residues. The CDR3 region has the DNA TGTGCCAGCAGCGGGGCACAGGGACAGGTCCAGGAGACCCAGTACTTC. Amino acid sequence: CASSGAQGQVQETQYF.

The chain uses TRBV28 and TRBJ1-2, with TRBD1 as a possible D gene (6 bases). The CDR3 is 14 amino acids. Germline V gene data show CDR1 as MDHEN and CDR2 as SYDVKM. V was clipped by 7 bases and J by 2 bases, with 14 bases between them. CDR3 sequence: CASISGGSNYGYTF. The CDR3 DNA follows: TGTGCCAGCATCTCGGGGGGCAGCAACTATGGCTACACCTTC.

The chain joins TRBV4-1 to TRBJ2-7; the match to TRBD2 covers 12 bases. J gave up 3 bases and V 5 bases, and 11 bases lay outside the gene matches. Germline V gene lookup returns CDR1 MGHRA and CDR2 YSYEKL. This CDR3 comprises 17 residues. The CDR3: CASSSGLAGKGLYEQYF. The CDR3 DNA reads TGCGCCAGCAGCTCAGGACTAGCGGGGAAGGGGCTCTACGAGCAGTACTTC.